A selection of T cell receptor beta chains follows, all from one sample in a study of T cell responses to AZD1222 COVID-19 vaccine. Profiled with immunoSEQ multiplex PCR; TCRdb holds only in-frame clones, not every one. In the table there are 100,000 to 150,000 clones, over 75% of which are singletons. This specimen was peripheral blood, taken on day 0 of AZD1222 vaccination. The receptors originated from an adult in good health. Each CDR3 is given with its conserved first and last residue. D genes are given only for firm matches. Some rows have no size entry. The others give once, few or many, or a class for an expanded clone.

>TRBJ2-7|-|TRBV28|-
CASIKGGFPAEQYF
TGTGCCAGCATCAAAGGGGGGTTCCCAGCGGAGCAGTACTTC
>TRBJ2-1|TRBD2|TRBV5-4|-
CASSSSGLAGGPFF
TGTGCCAGCAGCTCATCTGGACTAGCGGGAGGACCGTTCTTC
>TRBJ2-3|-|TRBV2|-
CASSGYGQTSTDTQYF
TGTGCCAGCAGTGGGTACGGACAAACTAGCACAGATACGCAGTATTTT
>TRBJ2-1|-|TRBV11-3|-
CASSLRGYEQFF
TGTGCCAGCAGCTTAAGGGGCTATGAGCAGTTCTTC
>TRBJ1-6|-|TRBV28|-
CASSFSPGRIYNSPLHF
TGTGCCAGCAGTTTTTCCCCCGGCAGGATTTATAATTCACCCCTCCACTTT
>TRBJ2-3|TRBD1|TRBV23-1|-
CASSQTPGGQEPSTDTQYF
TGCGCCAGCAGTCAAACCCCAGGGGGACAGGAGCCTAGCACAGATACGCAGTATTTT
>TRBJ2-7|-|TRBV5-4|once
CASSLYTYEQYF
TGTGCCAGCAGCTTGTATACTTACGAGCAGTACTTC
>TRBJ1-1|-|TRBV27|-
CASSSRVNTEAFF
TGTGCCAGCAGTTCGAGGGTGAACACTGAAGCTTTCTTT
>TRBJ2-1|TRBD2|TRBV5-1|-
CASSLTSGPSYNEQFF
TGCGCCAGCAGCCTGACTAGCGGGCCTTCCTACAATGAGCAGTTCTTC
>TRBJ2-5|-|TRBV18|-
CASSPPGPDQETQYF
TGTGCCAGCTCACCCCCCGGACCAGACCAAGAGACCCAGTACTTC
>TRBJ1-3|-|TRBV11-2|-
CASSLTWDGNTIYF
TGTGCCAGCAGCTTGACATGGGATGGAAACACCATATATTTT
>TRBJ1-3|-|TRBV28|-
CASSFLGVGNTIYF
TGTGCCAGCAGTTTCTTGGGAGTCGGAAACACCATATATTTT